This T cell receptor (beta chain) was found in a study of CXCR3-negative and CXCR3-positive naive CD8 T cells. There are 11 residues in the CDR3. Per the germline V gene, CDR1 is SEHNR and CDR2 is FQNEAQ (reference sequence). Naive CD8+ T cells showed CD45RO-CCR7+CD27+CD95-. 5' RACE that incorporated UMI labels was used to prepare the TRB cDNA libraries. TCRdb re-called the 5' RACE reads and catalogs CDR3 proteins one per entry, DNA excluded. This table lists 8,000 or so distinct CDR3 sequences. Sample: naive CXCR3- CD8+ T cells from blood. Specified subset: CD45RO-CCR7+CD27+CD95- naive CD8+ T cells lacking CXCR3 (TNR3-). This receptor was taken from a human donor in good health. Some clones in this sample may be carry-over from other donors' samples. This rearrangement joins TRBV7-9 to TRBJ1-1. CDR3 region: CASSLRTEAFF.